These 25 T cell receptor beta chains originate from one sample sequenced in a study of CD8+CD57+ T cells in acquired aplastic anemia. Genomic DNA templated the TCR beta VDJ and CDR3 profiling. TCRdb itself ran the reads through MiXCR, one entry per CDR3 protein. The data show 150,000 to 200,000 distinct CDR3 sequences, approximately 40% seen once. Sequencing was carried out using sorted CD4+, CD8+, or CD8+CD57+ T cells (not recorded which) from PBMCs. The origin of the receptors is a human donor in good health.

The rearrangement joins TRBV12-5 to TRBJ2-5; either TRBD1 or TRBD2 may fit D (5 bases each). Trimming took off 1 base at V and 2 bases at J, with 11 bases between the two ends. The CDR3 consists of 15 residues. Per germline, CDR1 LGHNT and CDR2 FRNRAP. CDR3 DNA: TGTGCTAGTGGTTTGGGACCGGGACCACAAGAGACCCAGTACTTC. This translates into CASGLGPGPQETQYF.

V usage is TRBV12-3 or TRBV12-4 and J usage is TRBJ2-7; unclear D gene. V lost 6 bases, J lost 2 bases, and 8 bases lay in between. This CDR3 spans 12 amino acids. The CDR3 nucleotides read TGTGCCAGCAGCCGAAGAGCCTACGAGCAGTACTTC. Amino acid sequence: CASSRRAYEQYF.

There are many counts of this clonotype. The chain employs TRBV7-2 and TRBJ2-1; possible D gene TRBD2, 7 bases. V lost 0 bases, J lost 8 bases, and 11 bases lay in between. CDR1 is SGHTA, CDR2 FQGNSA, per germline. This CDR3 has 14 residues. The chain's CDR3 is CASSLAGGLDEQFF. The CDR3 nucleotides are TGTGCCAGCAGCTTAGCGGGGGGGCTAGATGAGCAGTTCTTC.

The chain combines TRBV12-3 or TRBV12-4 with TRBJ1-1, with D perhaps TRBD1 (6 bases). The CDR3 is made up of 14 amino acids. The V end lost 8 bases, the J end lost 0 bases, and 13 bases lay between the germline ends. In DNA, the CDR3 is TGTGCCAGCGGACGACAGGCGATGAACACTGAAGCTTTCTTT. This encodes CASGRQAMNTEAFF.

This clonotype was seen many times. This chain joins TRBV20-1 and TRBJ1-2; 8 nucleotides align to TRBD1. This CDR3 spans 12 amino acids. After removal of 3 bases from V and 6 bases from J, the junction contained 3 bases not matched to a gene. Germline CDR1 DFQATT, CDR2 SNEGSKA (reference sequence). CDR3 nucleotides: TGCAGTGCTAGGGCAGGGGGCGATGGCTACACCTTC. This codes for CSARAGGDGYTF.

As for this clonotype: A read error may be the cause here, since a much bigger clone is one base away. V usage is TRBV5-1 and J usage is TRBJ1-1; 7 bases fit TRBD1. Germline V gene data show CDR1 as SGHRS and CDR2 as YFSETQ. This CDR3 is 16 amino acids long. The CDR3 protein is CASSRTGSEMNTVAFF. The CDR3 region has the DNA TGCGCCAGCAGCAGGACAGGATCCGAGATGAACACTGTAGCTTTCTTT.

The chain recombines TRBV7-2 with TRBJ2-1; 7 bases fit TRBD2. Trimming took 5 bases from V and 9 from J; bases not matched to a gene: 4. This CDR3 region has 12 residues. Germline CDR1 SGHTA, CDR2 FQGNSA. This chain's CDR3 is CASSRSGGEQFF. CDR3 nucleotide sequence: TGTGCCAGCAGCCGGTCGGGGGGTGAGCAGTTCTTC.

The rearrangement links TRBV20-1 to TRBJ2-7; D not resolved. Per the germline V gene, CDR1 is DFQATT and CDR2 is SNEGSKA (reference sequence). This CDR3 has 11 residues. V was shortened by 8 bases and J by 3 bases, with 11 bases between the two germline ends. The CDR3: CSRTVGYEQYF. In DNA form, the CDR3 reads TGCAGTCGAACCGTGGGCTACGAGCAGTACTTC.

This clonotype was detected once. This chain connects TRBV11-2 to TRBJ2-7; the D gene is possibly TRBD1 (5 bases). The CDR3 covers 15 residues. Germline assignment: CDR1 SGHAT and CDR2 FQNNGV. The ends were cut back, 4 bases at V and 0 bases at J, with 13 bases in the middle. DNA of the CDR3: TGTGCCAGCAGCTCCGCCGTCAGGGCCTCCTACGAGCAGTACTTC. Protein: CASSSAVRASYEQYF.

CDR3 in DNA: TGTGCCAGCAGCTTAGGACAGGAGTGGGAGACCCAGTACTTC. It codes for CASSLGQEWETQYF. The chain has TRBV7-9 and TRBJ2-5, with D perhaps TRBD1 (6 bases). Germline assignment: CDR1 SEHNR and CDR2 FQNEAQ (reference sequence). Trimming left V 1 base short and J 5 bases short, with 11 bases between. This CDR3 has 14 amino acids.

This rearrangement joins TRBV30 to TRBJ2-1; D is perhaps TRBD1 (6 bases). V lost 2 bases to trimming and J lost 0 bases, with 11 bases between them. This CDR3 has 15 amino acids. Germline loops: CDR1 GTSNPN, CDR2 SVGIG (reference sequence). The DNA for the CDR3 is TGTGCCTGGAGTATGGACAGACTCTCCTACAATGAGCAGTTCTTC. Its protein product is CAWSMDRLSYNEQFF. Combining the CDR3 with reference TRBV30 and TRBJ2-1 gives the whole variable domain SQTIHQWPATLVQPVGSPLSLECTVEGTSNPNLYWYRQAAGRGLQLLFYSVGIGQISSEVPQNLSASRPQDRQFILSSKKLLLSDSGFYLCAWSMDRLSYNEQFFGPGTRLTVL.

A word on this clonotype: Given a much more abundant clone one base away, this may be a read error. The chain uses TRBV11-1 and TRBJ1-1, with D uncertain. V shed 5 bases and J shed 0 bases, with 10 bases lying between them. This CDR3 has 14 amino acids. Germline values: CDR1 SGHAT, CDR2 FQDESV (reference sequence). The CDR3, as DNA: TGTGCCAGCAGCCTAGGAGATATGAACACTGAAGCTTTCTTT. It encodes CASSLGDMNTEAFF. Drawing the rest from reference TRBV11-1 and TRBJ1-1, the complete variable domain is EAEVAQSPRYKITEKSQAVAFWCDPISGHATLYWYRQILGQGPELLVQFQDESVVDDSQLPKDRFSAERLKGVDSTLKIQPAELGDSAMYLCASSLGDMNTEAFFGQGTRLTVV.

This clonotype was picked up a small number of times. This chain links TRBV5-6 with TRBJ1-6; D is ambiguous. V dropped 0 bases and J dropped 10 bases, with 8 bases sitting between them. CDR3 length: 13 amino acids. The V gene's germline CDR1 is SGHDT and CDR2 YYEEEE. In nucleotides, the CDR3 is TGTGCCAGCAGCTTGGTTGGCAACTCACCCCTCCACTTT. It is translated as CASSLVGNSPLHF.

This clonotype was counted ten times or more. This chain links TRBV5-4 with TRBJ2-3; TRBD2 matches at 12 bases. The germline V gene has CDR1 SGHNT and CDR2 YYREEE (reference sequence). The V gene end was trimmed by 1 base and the J gene end by 5 bases; junction bases not matched to a gene: 2. This CDR3 region has 15 residues. As DNA, the CDR3 is TGTGCCAGCAGCTTGAGACTAGCGGGGGAAGATACGCAGTATTTT. It codes for CASSLRLAGEDTQYF.

The rearrangement uses TRBV10-3 and TRBJ1-1; no reliable D call. Germline lookup yields CDR1 ENHRY and CDR2 SYGVKD. V was trimmed by 10 bases and J by 4 bases, leaving 16 bases between them. The CDR3 extends over 13 amino acids. The CDR3 loop is CARAGPWGTEAFF. As DNA, the CDR3 is TGTGCCAGGGCCGGACCTTGGGGCACTGAAGCTTTCTTT.

There are a few counts of this clonotype. CDR3 amino acids: CASSYRGRNNYGYTF. Written as DNA, the CDR3 is TGTGCCAGCAGTTACAGGGGCCGTAATAACTATGGCTACACCTTC. V is TRBV6-5 and J is TRBJ1-2; possibly TRBD1 for D (5 bases). Germline V CDR1 and CDR2: MNHEY, SVGAGI. Trimming took off 2 bases at V and 1 base at J, with 11 bases between the two ends. The CDR3 extends over 15 amino acids.

This clonotype was observed many times. The rearrangement uses TRBV7-8 and TRBJ1-1; possibly TRBD1 for D (6 bases). The CDR3 consists of 14 residues. V was cut by 1 base and J by 2 bases, with 8 bases left in between. Germline CDR1 is SGHVS and CDR2 is FQNEAQ. CDR3: CASSLVQGNTEAFF. The CDR3 DNA reads TGTGCCAGCAGCTTAGTACAGGGAAACACTGAAGCTTTCTTT.

Ten or more counts support this clonotype. The chain is built from TRBV5-1 and TRBJ2-6; TRBD1 aligns across 7 bases. This CDR3 spans 16 amino acids. Per the germline V gene, CDR1 is SGHRS and CDR2 is YFSETQ. The J segment lost 1 base and the V segment lost 3 bases, leaving 4 bases of the junction unmatched. DNA of the CDR3: TGCGCCAGCAGCTGGACAGGCACTTCTGGGGCCAACGTCCTGACTTTC. Its protein is CASSWTGTSGANVLTF.

The chain uses TRBV6-1 and TRBJ2-5; D not resolved. Deletions cut 2 bases from V and 3 bases from J, with 10 bases between. This CDR3 contains 14 residues. From germline, CDR1 is MNHNS and CDR2 SASEGT. The CDR3 loop reads CASSERRTKETQYF. The CDR3, as DNA: TGTGCCAGCAGTGAAAGACGAACAAAAGAGACCCAGTACTTC.

The table lists this clonotype with many counts. The chain carries TRBV7-2 and TRBJ1-2; 7 bases match TRBD1. Germline-derived CDR1 and CDR2 are SGHTA and FQGNSA. Losses at the gene ends were 5 bases for V and 2 bases for J; bases not matched to a gene: 2. The CDR3 extends over 13 amino acids. The CDR3 DNA is TGTGCCAGCAGCCCGGGACAGAACTATGGCTACACCTTC. It encodes CASSPGQNYGYTF.

The J gene is TRBJ2-3, the V gene TRBV5-1; 9 positions match TRBD2. In germline, CDR1 is SGHRS, CDR2 YFSETQ. The CDR3 sequence is 17 residues long. V was pared by 6 bases and J by 2 bases, with 13 bases of the junction left unmatched. CDR3 protein: CASTSYGLAGFTDTQYF. The CDR3 DNA sequence: TGCGCCAGCACCTCTTACGGGCTAGCGGGGTTCACAGATACGCAGTATTTT.

Here the CDR3 DNA reads TGTGCCAGCAGCCACCTACCGTGGACAGGGGGAACCTACGAGCAGTACTTC. Translating gives CASSHLPWTGGTYEQYF. The chain couples TRBV14 to TRBJ2-7; 10 bases line up with TRBD1. The CDR3 has 17 residues. The ends lost 3 bases at V and 2 bases at J; junction bases unmatched: 10. Germline CDR1 and CDR2: SGHDN and FVKESK.

The rearrangement uses TRBV7-9 and TRBJ2-2; D not certain. The length of the CDR3 is 11 residues. V lost 2 bases, J lost 5 bases, and 0 bases lay in between. Germline V gene sequence: CDR1 SEHNR, CDR2 FQNEAQ (reference sequence). CDR3 sequence: CASSLTGELFF. The DNA for the CDR3 is TGTGCCAGCAGCTTAACCGGGGAGCTGTTTTTT.

The V call is TRBV6-1, the J call TRBJ2-6; D call uncertain. Germline V gives CDR1 MNHNS, CDR2 SASEGT. Trimming took off 5 bases at V and 3 bases at J, with 11 bases between the two ends. This CDR3 comprises 15 residues. CDR3 amino acids: CASSTGGGGANVLTF. The DNA of the CDR3 is TGTGCCAGCAGTACCGGCGGCGGTGGGGCCAACGTCCTGACTTTC.

The rearrangement links TRBV25-1 to TRBJ1-6; the match to TRBD1 covers 8 bases. Unmatched junction bases numbered 8, after V lost 5 bases and J lost 11 bases. The CDR3 runs 14 residues. Germline loops: CDR1 MGHDK, CDR2 SYGVNS. The CDR3 protein is CASSFATGATPLHF. The CDR3, as DNA: TGTGCCAGCAGTTTCGCGACAGGGGCGACACCCCTCCACTTT.